These 20 T cell receptor beta chains originate from one sample sequenced in a study of T cell responses to AZD1222 COVID-19 vaccine. Using immunoSEQ multiplex PCR, the repertoire was profiled, and TCRdb retains in-frame clones only, with some absent. The sample includes around 200,000 clones, approximately 90% of them seen just once. The specimen comprised peripheral blood, sampled on day 0 of AZD1222 vaccination. The receptors were sampled from an adult in good health.

This chain links TRBV7-2 with TRBJ2-5, with D possibly TRBD1 on 5 matching bases. The CDR3 runs to 13 residues. Germline lookup yields CDR1 SGHTA and CDR2 FQGNSA. The V end was cut by 1 base, the J end by 5 bases, with 8 bases between. CDR3 sequence: CASSLEAGETQYF. The CDR3 DNA follows: TGTGCCAGCAGCTTAGAGGCAGGGGAGACCCAGTACTTC.

The chain couples TRBV28 to TRBJ1-5; tentatively, D is TRBD1 (6 bases). Germline lookup yields CDR1 MDHEN and CDR2 SYDVKM. V gave up 4 bases and J gave up 0 bases, with 19 bases separating them. The CDR3 sequence is 18 residues long. CDR3 protein: CASSSPLKGGYSNQPQHF. In nucleotides, the CDR3 is TGTGCCAGCAGTTCCCCCTTGAAGGGGGGATATAGCAATCAGCCCCAGCATTTT.

The chain links TRBV11-2 to TRBJ1-1; D gene uncertain. In germline, CDR1 is SGHAT, CDR2 FQNNGV. This CDR3 contains 15 residues. V was trimmed by 4 bases and J by 1 base, leaving 13 bases between them. The CDR3 loop reads CASSSTPLGNTEAFF. Here the CDR3 DNA reads TGTGCCAGCAGCTCAACCCCTTTGGGGAACACTGAAGCTTTCTTT. Full variable domain (missing parts from reference TRBV11-2 and TRBJ1-1): EAGVAQSPRYKIIEKRQSVAFWCNPISGHATLYWYQQILGQGPKLLIQFQNNGVVDDSQLPKDRFSAERLKGVDSTLKIQPAKLEDSAVYLCASSSTPLGNTEAFFGQGTRLTVV.

The V gene is TRBV9, the J gene TRBJ1-1; 7 bases are shared with TRBD1. The CDR3 sequence is 13 residues long. CDR1 is SGDLS and CDR2 is YYNGEE in the germline V gene. Losses at the gene ends were 3 bases for V and 4 bases for J; bases not matched to a gene: 3. The CDR3 here is CASSETGITEAFF. The CDR3 DNA is TGTGCCAGCAGCGAGACAGGGATCACTGAAGCTTTCTTT.

The V call is TRBV2, the J call TRBJ2-5; tentatively, D is TRBD1 or TRBD2 (6 bases each). Germline assignment: CDR1 SNHLY and CDR2 FYNNEI. Trimming removed 5 bases at V and 5 bases at J, with 24 bases between. The length of the CDR3 is 17 residues. The CDR3 region is CASSFLLGLGGMETQYF. The CDR3 nucleotides are TGTGCCAGCAGTTTCCTGTTGGGACTGGGGGGCATGGAGACCCAGTACTTC.

The chain is built from TRBV18 and TRBJ2-3, with 7 bases lining up with TRBD1. CDR1 is KGHSH, CDR2 LQKENI, per germline. Trimming at V came to 1 base and at J to 4 bases, leaving 2 bases not matched to a gene. The CDR3 has 14 amino acids. The CDR3 sequence is CASSPRQGADTQYF. In nucleotides, the CDR3 is TGTGCCAGCTCACCACGGCAGGGGGCAGATACGCAGTATTTT.

This chain links TRBV7-9 with TRBJ1-2; no definite D call. The length of the CDR3 is 14 residues. CDR1 is SEHNR and CDR2 is FQNEAQ in the germline V gene (reference sequence). Trimming pared 7 bases from V and 1 base from J, leaving 13 bases between. DNA of the CDR3: TGTGCCAGCAATTTCCAGACAAATAACTATGGCTACACCTTC. Its protein is CASNFQTNNYGYTF.

The chain recombines TRBV28 with TRBJ2-7, with D unresolved. CDR3 length: 12 residues. CDR1 and CDR2 from the germline V gene are MDHEN and SYDVKM. The V and J ends lost 7 bases and 3 bases respectively, with 10 bases between them. CDR3 in amino acids: CASKDRYYEQYF. CDR3 nucleotide sequence: TGTGCCAGCAAAGACCGGTACTACGAGCAGTACTTC.

This chain links TRBV3-1 (or the pseudogene TRBV3-2) with TRBJ1-2, with 7 bases identical to TRBD1. The CDR3 totals 12 residues. The J segment lost 7 bases and the V segment lost 4 bases, leaving 3 bases of the junction unmatched. The V gene's germline CDR1 is LGHDT and CDR2 YNNKEL (reference sequence). CDR3 bases: TGTGCCAGCAGCCCATACAGGGGTGGCTACACCTTC. Residues: CASSPYRGGYTF.

CDR3: CASSQGPAGQDTQYF. CDR3 nucleotide sequence: TGTGCCAGCAGCCAAGGCCCAGCGGGGCAAGATACGCAGTATTTT. The chain uses TRBV14 and TRBJ2-3; 7 bases fit TRBD2. The CDR3 extends over 15 amino acids. V shed 1 base and J 5 bases; nucleotides not matched to a gene: 6. Germline CDR1 SGHDN, CDR2 FVKESK.

The gene calls are TRBV5-1 and TRBJ2-7, with D perhaps given as TRBD1 or TRBD2 (5 bases each). V was pared by 0 bases and J by 0 bases, with 22 bases between. This CDR3 spans 19 amino acids. Germline V gene lookup returns CDR1 SGHRS and CDR2 YFSETQ. CDR3 sequence reads: CASSLDFFAGTHSSYEQYF. The CDR3 nucleotides are TGCGCCAGCAGCTTGGATTTTTTCGCCGGGACCCATAGCTCCTACGAGCAGTACTTC.

This chain connects TRBV18 to TRBJ1-5; tentatively, D is TRBD1 (6 bases). Germline V gene sequence: CDR1 KGHSH, CDR2 LQKENI. Between the trimmed V and J ends, which lost 3 bases and 4 bases, there was a span of 16 bases. This CDR3 has 16 residues. The chain's CDR3 is CASSPGQTLLNQPQHF. DNA for the CDR3: TGTGCCAGCTCACCCGGACAGACCTTACTTAATCAGCCCCAGCATTTT. Based on the CDR3 plus reference TRBV18 and TRBJ1-5, the full variable domain is NAGVMQNPRHLVRRRGQEARLRCSPMKGHSHVYWYRQLPEEGLKFMVYLQKENIIDESGMPKERFSAEFPKEGPSILRIQQVVRGDSAAYFCASSPGQTLLNQPQHFGDGTRLSIL.

This sequence joins TRBV11-3 and TRBJ1-2; 7 bases fit TRBD1. V lost 4 bases to trimming and J lost 8 bases; unmatched junction nucleotides: 7. The CDR3 is 13 amino acids. CDR1 is SGHNT, CDR2 YENEEA, per germline. The CDR3 reads CASSSTGDRGYTF. The CDR3 nucleotides read TGTGCCAGCAGCTCTACAGGGGATCGGGGCTACACCTTC.

This chain connects TRBV10-3 to TRBJ1-1; unclear D gene. V dropped 6 bases and J dropped 3 bases, with 11 bases sitting between them. The CDR3 has 13 residues. From germline, CDR1 is ENHRY and CDR2 SYGVKD. CDR3 DNA: TGTGCCATCAGGGCCTTGACTGACACTGAAGCTTTCTTT. This sequence encodes CAIRALTDTEAFF.

This chain joins TRBV29-1 and TRBJ1-2; the D is unclear. Looked up from germline, CDR1 is SQVTM and CDR2 is ANQGSEA. Trimming took 0 bases from V and 2 from J, leaving 16 bases between them. The CDR3 has 16 residues. CDR3 residues: CSVEDLTSSGNYGYTF. DNA for the CDR3: TGCAGCGTTGAAGATCTAACATCTTCCGGGAACTATGGCTACACCTTC.

This sequence joins TRBV7-2 and TRBJ2-5, with no clear D. V was cut by 5 bases and J by 5 bases, with 18 bases left in between. Per the germline V gene, CDR1 is SGHTA and CDR2 is FQGNSA. The CDR3 is 15 residues long. The chain's CDR3 is CASSPQSAAAETQYF. DNA of the CDR3: TGTGCCAGCAGCCCGCAGTCGGCGGCGGCGGAGACCCAGTACTTC.

This rearrangement joins TRBV5-4 to TRBJ2-5, with 7 bases fitting TRBD1. The germline CDR1 and CDR2 sequences are SGHNT and YYREEE (reference sequence). J gave up 1 base and V 0 bases, and 6 bases lay outside the gene matches. This CDR3 has 16 amino acids. The CDR3 region is CASSLAGRDSQETQYF. CDR3 DNA: TGTGCCAGCAGCTTGGCGGGCCGGGACAGCCAAGAGACCCAGTACTTC.

The gene calls are TRBV9 and TRBJ1-4; TRBD1 might be the D (5 bases). Trimming shortened V by 0 bases and J by 1 base, and 10 bases separated the two germline ends. The CDR3 length is 16 residues. The germline gives CDR1 SGDLS, CDR2 YYNGEE. CDR3 in DNA: TGTGCCAGCAGCGTAGCTGGGGGAGGAACTAATGAAAAACTGTTTTTT. It specifies CASSVAGGGTNEKLFF. The whole variable domain, filled in from reference TRBV9 and TRBJ1-4, reads DSGVTQTPKHLITATGQRVTLRCSPRSGDLSVYWYQQSLDQGLQFLIQYYNGEERAKGNILERFSAQQFPDLHSELNLSSLELGDSALYFCASSVAGGGTNEKLFFGSGTQLSVL.

The gene calls are TRBV28 and TRBJ2-7; 10 nucleotides match TRBD2. J was trimmed by 2 bases and V by 10 bases; bases with no gene match: 14. Germline CDR1 reads MDHEN; CDR2 reads SYDVKM. The CDR3 loop spans 16 amino acids. DNA for the CDR3: TGTGCCACCTACTCCCCAACTAGCGGGGTAACCTACGAGCAGTACTTC. Translated: CATYSPTSGVTYEQYF.

The chain recombines TRBV7-2 with TRBJ2-1, with D possibly being TRBD1 (5 bases). The germline V gene has CDR1 SGHTA and CDR2 FQGNSA. V was pared by 1 base and J by 8 bases, with 12 bases between. The CDR3 consists of 14 residues. CDR3 coding DNA: TGTGCCAGCAGCTTAGGTTACCAGGGTTATGAGCAGTTCTTC. Translating it yields CASSLGYQGYEQFF.